This T cell receptor beta chain was sequenced in a study of T cell responses to AZD1222 COVID-19 vaccine. Germline lookup yields CDR1 SQVTM and CDR2 ANQGSEA. The CDR3 covers 14 residues. The V and J ends lost 7 bases and 7 bases, in that order; junction bases with no gene match: 15. Worth noting for this clone: As yet, its antigen is unknown.

Here immunoSEQ multiplex PCR was the method, and the copy in TCRdb shows in-frame clones only, minus some. Here the sample spans 150,000 to 200,000 clones, 90% to 95% being singletons. Findings and caveats of the study: Spike was spanned by vaccine-associated CD4 TCRs, with dominance at 160-218 and 743-854. Females outnumbered males among donors, who were mostly white British; clonal diversity was possibly underestimated. Recipients of two AZD1222 doses showed rising Spike-specific TCR breadth and depth.

The sample consisted of peripheral blood, taken on day 0 of AZD1222 vaccination. This TCR was sampled from an adult in good health. This sequence joins TRBV29-1 and TRBJ1-2, with 7 bases identical to TRBD1. CDR3 loop: CSDRPADRYGGYTF. The CDR3 DNA sequence: TGCAGCGACCGCCCAGCGGACAGGTATGGTGGCTACACCTTC.